This T cell receptor (beta chain) was recovered during a study of T-cell memory formation after mild COVID-19. Study details: TCR clusters were mostly donor specific.

TCRdb redid the calling of the 5' RACE reads with MiXCR, one entry per CDR3 protein. Among 14,000 to 15,000 distinct CDR3 sequences listed, 20% to 25% were seen once. Deletions cut 3 bases from V and 6 bases from J, with 16 bases between. The CDR3 is made up of 14 amino acids. Germline CDR1 is SGHRS and CDR2 is YFSETQ. This TCR was sampled from a man aged 18-30 years who had mild COVID-19 (a few samples of this study predate the infection). Cell type and time point are not known. The chain recombines TRBV5-1 with TRBJ2-7, with D tentatively TRBD1 (6 bases). Sequencing was carried out using PBMCs or a T cell subset sorted from them (not recorded which). The CDR3 coding sequence is TGCGCCAGCAGCTCGGGGCAGGGGCTTCGCGAGCAGTACTTC. Protein sequence: CASSSGQGLREQYF.